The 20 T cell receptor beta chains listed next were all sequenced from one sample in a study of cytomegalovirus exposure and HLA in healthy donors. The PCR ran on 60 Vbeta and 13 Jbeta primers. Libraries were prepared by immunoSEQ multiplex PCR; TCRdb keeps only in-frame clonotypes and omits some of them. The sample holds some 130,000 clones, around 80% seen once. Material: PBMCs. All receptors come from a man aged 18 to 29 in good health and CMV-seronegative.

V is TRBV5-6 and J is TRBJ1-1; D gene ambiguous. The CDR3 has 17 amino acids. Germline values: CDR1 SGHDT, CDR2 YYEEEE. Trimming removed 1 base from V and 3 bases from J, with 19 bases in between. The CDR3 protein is CASSLPTPAGEDTEAFF. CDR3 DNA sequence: TGTGCCAGCAGCTTGCCGACCCCGGCAGGTGAAGACACTGAAGCTTTCTTT.

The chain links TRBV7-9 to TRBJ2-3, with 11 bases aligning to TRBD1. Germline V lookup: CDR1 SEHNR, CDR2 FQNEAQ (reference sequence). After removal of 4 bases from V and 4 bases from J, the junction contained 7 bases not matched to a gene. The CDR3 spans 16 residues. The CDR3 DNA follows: TGTGCCAGCAGCTCCGGACAGGGGGCTCCTGCAGATACGCAGTATTTT. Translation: CASSSGQGAPADTQYF.

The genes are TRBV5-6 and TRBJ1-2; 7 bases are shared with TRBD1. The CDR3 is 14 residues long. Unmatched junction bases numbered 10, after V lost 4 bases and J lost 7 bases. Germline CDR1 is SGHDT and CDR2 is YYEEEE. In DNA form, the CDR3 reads TGTGCCAGCAGCCCCAAGAGGGGGCGACGTGGCTACACCTTC. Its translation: CASSPKRGRRGYTF.

CDR3 protein: CASARDRVQPQHF. The CDR3 DNA reads as TGTGCCAGTGCCCGGGACAGGGTTCAGCCCCAGCATTTT. The chain carries TRBV19 and TRBJ1-5; 9 positions agree with TRBD1. Germline V lookup: CDR1 LNHDA, CDR2 SQIVND (reference sequence). Trimming took 8 bases from V and 6 from J; bases not matched to a gene: 5. This CDR3 comprises 13 residues.

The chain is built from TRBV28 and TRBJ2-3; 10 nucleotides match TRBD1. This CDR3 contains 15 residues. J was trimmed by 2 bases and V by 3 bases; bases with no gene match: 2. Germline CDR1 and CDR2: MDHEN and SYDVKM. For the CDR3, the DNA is TGTGCCAGCAGTTTTGGGACAGGGGACACAGATACGCAGTATTTT. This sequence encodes CASSFGTGDTDTQYF.

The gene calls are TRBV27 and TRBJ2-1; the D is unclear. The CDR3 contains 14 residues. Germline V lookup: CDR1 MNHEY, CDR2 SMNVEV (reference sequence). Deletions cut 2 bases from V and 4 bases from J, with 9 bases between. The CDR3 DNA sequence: TGTGCCAGCAGTTTACCCCCCAGTTACAATGAGCAGTTCTTC. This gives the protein CASSLPPSYNEQFF.

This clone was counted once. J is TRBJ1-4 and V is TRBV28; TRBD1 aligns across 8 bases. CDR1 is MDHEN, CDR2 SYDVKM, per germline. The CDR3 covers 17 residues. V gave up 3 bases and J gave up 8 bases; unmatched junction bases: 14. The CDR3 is CASSFLGQGAHGEKLFF. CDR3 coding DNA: TGTGCCAGCAGTTTTCTAGGCCAGGGGGCGCACGGAGAAAAACTGTTTTTT.

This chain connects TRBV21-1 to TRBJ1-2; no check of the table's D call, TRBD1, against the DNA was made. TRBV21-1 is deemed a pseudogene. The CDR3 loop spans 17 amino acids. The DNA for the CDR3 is TGTGCCAGCAGCAAAGTCTCGGCGACAGGGGGCTACTATGGCTACACCTTC. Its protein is CASSKVSATGGYYGYTF.

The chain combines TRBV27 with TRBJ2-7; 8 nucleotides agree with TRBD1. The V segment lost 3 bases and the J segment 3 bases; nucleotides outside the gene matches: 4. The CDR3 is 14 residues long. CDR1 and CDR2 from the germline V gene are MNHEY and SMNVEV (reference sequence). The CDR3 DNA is TGTGCCAGCAGTTTCCGGGACAGGATCTACGAGCAGTACTTC. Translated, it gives CASSFRDRIYEQYF.

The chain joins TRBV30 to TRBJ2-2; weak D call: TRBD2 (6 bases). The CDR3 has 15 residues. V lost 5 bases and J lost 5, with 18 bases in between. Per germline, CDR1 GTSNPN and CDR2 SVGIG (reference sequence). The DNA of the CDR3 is TGTGCCTGGGGAATAGCGGTTAGGGGAACCGGGGAGCTGTTTTTT. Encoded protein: CAWGIAVRGTGELFF. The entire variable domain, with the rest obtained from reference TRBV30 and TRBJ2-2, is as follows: SQTIHQWPATLVQPVGSPLSLECTVEGTSNPNLYWYRQAAGRGLQLLFYSVGIGQISSEVPQNLSASRPQDRQFILSSKKLLLSDSGFYLCAWGIAVRGTGELFFGEGSRLTVL.

The CDR3 here is CASSVDTGENYGYTF. The DNA for the CDR3 is TGTGCCAGCAGCGTAGATACAGGGGAAAATTATGGCTACACCTTC. V usage is TRBV9 and J usage is TRBJ1-2; 7 positions agree with TRBD1. In germline, CDR1 is SGDLS, CDR2 YYNGEE. J gave up 5 bases and V 0 bases, and 7 bases lay outside the gene matches. CDR3 size: 15 residues.

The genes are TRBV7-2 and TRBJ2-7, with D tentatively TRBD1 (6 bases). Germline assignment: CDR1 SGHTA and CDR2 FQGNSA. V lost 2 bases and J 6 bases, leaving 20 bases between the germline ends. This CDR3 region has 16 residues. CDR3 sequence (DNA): TGTGCCAGCAGCTTATTGGGGGCAGGGGCGTATCGCGAGCAGTACTTC. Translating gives CASSLLGAGAYREQYF.

The CDR3 is CASSVVGRNPKDNEQFF. The CDR3 region has the DNA TGTGCCAGCAGCGTAGTGGGGCGAAATCCTAAAGACAATGAGCAGTTCTTC. This chain joins TRBV7-9 and TRBJ2-1; tentative D call: TRBD1 (5 bases). CDR1 is SEHNR, CDR2 FQNEAQ, per germline (reference sequence). This CDR3 is built from 17 residues. Deletions cut 5 bases from V and 5 bases from J, with 22 bases between.

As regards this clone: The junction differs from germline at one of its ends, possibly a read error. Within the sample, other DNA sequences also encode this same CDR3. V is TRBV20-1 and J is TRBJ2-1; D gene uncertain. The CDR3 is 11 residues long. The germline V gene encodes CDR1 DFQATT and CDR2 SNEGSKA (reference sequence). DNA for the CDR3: TGCAGTGCCCTAGGTTACAACGAGCAGTTCTTC. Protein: CSALGYNEQFF.

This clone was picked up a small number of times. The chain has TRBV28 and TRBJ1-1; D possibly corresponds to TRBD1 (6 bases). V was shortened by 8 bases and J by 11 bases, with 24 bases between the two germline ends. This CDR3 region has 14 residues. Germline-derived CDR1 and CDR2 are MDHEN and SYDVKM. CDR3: CASFPGGGTKNAFF. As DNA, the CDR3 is TGTGCCAGCTTCCCCGGAGGGGGGACTAAGAATGCTTTCTTT.

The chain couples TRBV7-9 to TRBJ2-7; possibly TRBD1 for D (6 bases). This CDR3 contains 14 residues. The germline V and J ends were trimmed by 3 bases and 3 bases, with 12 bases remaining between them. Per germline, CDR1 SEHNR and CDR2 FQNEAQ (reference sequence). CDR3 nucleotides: TGTGCCAGCAGCTTCGGGACACAAAGCTACGAGCAGTACGTC. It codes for CASSFGTQSYEQYV.

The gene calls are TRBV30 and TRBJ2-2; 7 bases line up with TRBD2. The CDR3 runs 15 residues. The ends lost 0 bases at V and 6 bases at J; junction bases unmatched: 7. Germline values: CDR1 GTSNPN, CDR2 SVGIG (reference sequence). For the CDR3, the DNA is TGTGCCTGGAGTGTACGGGGAGGGCGTGCCGGGGAGCTGTTTTTT. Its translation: CAWSVRGGRAGELFF.

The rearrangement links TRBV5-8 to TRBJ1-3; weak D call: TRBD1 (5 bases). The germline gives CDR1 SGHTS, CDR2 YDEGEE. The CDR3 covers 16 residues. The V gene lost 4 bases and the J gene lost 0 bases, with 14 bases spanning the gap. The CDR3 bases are TGTGCCAGCAGCGCCAGACAGAAAGTCTCTGGAAACACCATATATTTT. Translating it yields CASSARQKVSGNTIYF.

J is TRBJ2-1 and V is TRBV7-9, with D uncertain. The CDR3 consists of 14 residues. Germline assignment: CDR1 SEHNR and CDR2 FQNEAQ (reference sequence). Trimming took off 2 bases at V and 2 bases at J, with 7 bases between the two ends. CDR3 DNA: TGTGCCAGCAGCTTATCCGTAACCTACAATGAGCAGTTCTTC. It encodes CASSLSVTYNEQFF.

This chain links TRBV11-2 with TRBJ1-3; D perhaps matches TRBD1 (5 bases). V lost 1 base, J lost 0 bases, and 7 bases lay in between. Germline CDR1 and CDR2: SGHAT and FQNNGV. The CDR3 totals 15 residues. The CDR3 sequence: CASSLAQVSGNTIYF. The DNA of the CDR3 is TGTGCCAGCAGCTTAGCACAGGTCTCTGGAAACACCATATATTTT.